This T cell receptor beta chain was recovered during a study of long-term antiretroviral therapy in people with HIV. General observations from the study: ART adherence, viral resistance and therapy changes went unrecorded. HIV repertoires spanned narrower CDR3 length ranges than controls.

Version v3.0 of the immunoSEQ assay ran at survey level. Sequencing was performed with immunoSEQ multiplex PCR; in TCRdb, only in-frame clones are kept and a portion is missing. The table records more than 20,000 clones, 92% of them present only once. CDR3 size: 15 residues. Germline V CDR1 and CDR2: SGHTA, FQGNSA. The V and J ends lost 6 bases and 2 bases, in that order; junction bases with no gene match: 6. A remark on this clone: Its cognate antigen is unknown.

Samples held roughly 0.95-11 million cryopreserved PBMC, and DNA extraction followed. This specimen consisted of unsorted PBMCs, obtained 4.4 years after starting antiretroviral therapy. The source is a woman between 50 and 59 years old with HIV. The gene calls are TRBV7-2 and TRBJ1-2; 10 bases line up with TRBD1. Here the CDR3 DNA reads TGTGCCAGCAGTATCGGGGGACAGGGGAACTATGGCTACACCTTC. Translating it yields CASSIGGQGNYGYTF.